Each of the 29 T cell receptor beta chains below was sequenced from the same sample in a study of T cells after yellow fever vaccination. TCRdb recomputed calls from the 5' RACE reads with MiXCR, one row per CDR3 protein. The sample records 550,000 or so distinct CDR3 sequences, under 25% being singletons. Here the sequenced sample was PBMCs, taken 15 days after the yellow fever booster vaccination. These receptors originate from a man aged 30 to 39 who received the YFV17D yellow fever vaccine.

This clonotype was recorded a few times. In DNA, the CDR3 is TGTGCCAGCAGTTCCAACAGGGGGCGAGGAGAGACCCAGTACTTC. Amino acid sequence: CASSSNRGRGETQYF. V gene TRBV7-2 combines with J gene TRBJ2-5; TRBD1 matches 9 bases. The J segment lost 4 bases and the V segment lost 6 bases, leaving 9 bases of the junction unmatched. The CDR3 extends over 15 amino acids. Germline V gene data show CDR1 as SGHTA and CDR2 as FQGNSA. The variable domain in full, completed from reference TRBV7-2 and TRBJ2-5, reads GAGVSQSPSNKVTEKGKDVELRCDPISGHTALYWYRQSLGQGLEFLIYFQGNSAPDKSGLPSDRFSAERTGGSVSTLTIQRTQQEDSAVYLCASSSNRGRGETQYFGPGTRLLVL.

The chain couples TRBV4-3 to TRBJ2-2; D might be TRBD2 (5 bases). The CDR3 sequence is 14 residues long. With 1 base removed from V and 6 bases from J, the gap between germline ends came to 9 bases. CDR1 and CDR2 (germline): LGHNA, YSLEER. CDR3 residues: CASSQVPRAGELFF. DNA for the CDR3: TGCGCCAGCAGCCAAGTTCCGAGGGCCGGGGAGCTGTTTTTT.

V is TRBV20-1 and J is TRBJ1-2, with D perhaps TRBD1 (6 bases). The CDR3 contains 14 residues. Germline V gene data show CDR1 as DFQATT and CDR2 as SNEGSKA (reference sequence). The germline V and J ends were trimmed by 4 bases and 4 bases, with 16 bases remaining between them. This CDR3 reads CSAKPDRNPYGYTF. The DNA of the CDR3 is TGCAGTGCTAAACCCGACAGGAACCCCTATGGCTACACCTTC.

This clonotype was seen many times. The chain recombines TRBV20-1 with TRBJ2-5; possible D gene TRBD1, 5 bases. The CDR3 covers 12 residues. Germline V gives CDR1 DFQATT, CDR2 SNEGSKA (reference sequence). V was trimmed by 5 bases and J by 5 bases, leaving 12 bases between them. The CDR3 region has the DNA TGCAGTGCTTACAGGCTGCGGGAGACCCAGTACTTC. It yields the protein CSAYRLRETQYF.

This clonotype was seen a handful of times. V gene TRBV20-1 combines with J gene TRBJ2-7; 10 bases match TRBD1. Germline CDR1 reads DFQATT; CDR2 reads SNEGSKA (reference sequence). This CDR3 is built from 12 residues. V shed 5 bases and J 3 bases; nucleotides not matched to a gene: 1. The CDR3 DNA reads TGCAGTGCTGGACAGGGGGACTACGAGCAGTACTTC. Translated, it gives CSAGQGDYEQYF.

The chain employs TRBV5-1 and TRBJ2-3; 10 bases agree with TRBD2. The CDR3 runs 14 residues. CDR1 is SGHRS, CDR2 YFSETQ, per germline. Trimming took 7 bases from V and 2 from J; bases not matched to a gene: 4. The chain's CDR3 is CASALAGYTDTQYF. As DNA, the CDR3 is TGCGCCAGCGCACTAGCGGGATACACAGATACGCAGTATTTT.

The gene calls are TRBV12-3 or TRBV12-4 and TRBJ1-5; D gene unclear. V was shortened by 3 bases and J by 6 bases, with 9 bases between the two germline ends. The CDR3 is made up of 13 amino acids. CDR3 DNA sequence: TGTGCCAGCAGTTTCTCCATAGGTCAGCCCCAGCATTTT. It codes for CASSFSIGQPQHF.

The J gene is TRBJ1-5, the V gene TRBV20-1; D remains ambiguous. This CDR3 has 12 residues. Per the germline V gene, CDR1 is DFQATT and CDR2 is SNEGSKA (reference sequence). Trimming stripped 3 bases from V and 5 bases from J, with 8 bases between. The CDR3 sequence is CSASVGDQPQHF. The CDR3 DNA reads as TGCAGTGCTAGTGTCGGGGATCAGCCCCAGCATTTT.

This chain joins TRBV20-1 and TRBJ2-3, with TRBD2 identical over 11 bases. CDR3 length equals 18 residues. V lost 3 bases, J lost 1 base, and 12 bases stayed unmatched. The V gene's germline CDR1 is DFQATT and CDR2 SNEGSKA (reference sequence). DNA of the CDR3: TGCAGTGCTAGGATGGCCGTAGCGGGAGGGCCTGGCACAGATACGCAGTATTTT. It yields the protein CSARMAVAGGPGTDTQYF.

In its sample, this clonotype was seen a few times. A read error may produce the germline difference seen at one junction end. The J gene is TRBJ2-1, the V gene TRBV20-1; no clear D gene. CDR1 is DFQATT and CDR2 is SNEGSKA in the germline V gene (reference sequence). The CDR3 is 13 residues long. CDR3 in amino acids: CSARGYSPDRGIF. The CDR3, as DNA: TGCAGTGCTAGAGGATACAGCCCCGACCGTGGGATCTTC.

This clonotype was counted between two and nine times. The chain combines TRBV7-2 with TRBJ2-3; 9 bases line up with TRBD2. The CDR3 is made up of 16 amino acids. Germline CDR1 and CDR2: SGHTA and FQGNSA. With 5 bases clipped from V and 4 bases from J, the junction kept 10 bases outside the gene matches. Here the CDR3 DNA reads TGTGCCAGCAGCCATCAGGCTAGCGGGAAATCAGATACGCAGTATTTT. Translation: CASSHQASGKSDTQYF.

This clonotype was recorded a few times. This chain uses TRBV7-2 with TRBJ2-1; D not certain. V was clipped by 1 base and J by 9 bases, with 10 bases between them. Germline loops: CDR1 SGHTA, CDR2 FQGNSA. The CDR3 has 13 residues. The CDR3 coding sequence is TGTGCCAGCAGCTTAGATTTTTGGGGTGAGCAGTTCTTC. It codes for CASSLDFWGEQFF.

The chain has TRBV20-1 and TRBJ2-5; TRBD2 matches 9 bases. The V segment lost 3 bases and the J segment 5 bases; nucleotides outside the gene matches: 7. This CDR3 comprises 14 residues. The germline CDR1 and CDR2 sequences are DFQATT and SNEGSKA (reference sequence). The CDR3: CSARGLAEGETQYF. The DNA of the CDR3 is TGCAGTGCTAGGGGACTAGCCGAGGGGGAGACCCAGTACTTC.

The V gene is TRBV20-1, the J gene TRBJ2-1; TRBD1 is a possible D gene (6 bases). V lost 0 bases and J 2 bases, leaving 23 bases between the germline ends. The CDR3 covers 19 residues. Per germline, CDR1 DFQATT and CDR2 SNEGSKA (reference sequence). The CDR3 loop reads CSARDRGKSGRNTYNEQFF. The CDR3 DNA reads as TGCAGTGCTAGAGACAGGGGAAAATCTGGGCGTAACACCTACAATGAGCAGTTCTTC.

In its sample, this clonotype was seen many times. This chain uses TRBV7-6 with TRBJ2-7; 10 nucleotides align to TRBD1. Germline trimming cut 3 bases from V and 6 bases from J; bases unmatched to any gene: 5. The germline V gene encodes CDR1 SGHVS and CDR2 FNYEAQ. CDR3 size: 14 residues. CDR3 amino acids: CASSFGTGVSEQYF. DNA of the CDR3: TGTGCCAGCAGCTTTGGGACAGGGGTGAGCGAGCAGTACTTC.

This clonotype turned up a few times. The chain carries TRBV7-9 and TRBJ2-1; D is possibly TRBD1 (5 bases). V was clipped by 0 bases and J by 6 bases, with 9 bases between them. CDR3 length: 14 residues. The V gene's germline CDR1 is SEHNR and CDR2 FQNEAQ (reference sequence). CDR3: CASSLARQPNEQFF. The CDR3, as DNA: TGTGCCAGCAGCTTAGCGCGACAGCCCAATGAGCAGTTCTTC.

This chain links TRBV29-1 with TRBJ1-1, with D perhaps TRBD1 (5 bases). V was shortened by 7 bases and J by 4 bases, with 19 bases between the two germline ends. The CDR3 runs 14 residues. Germline assignment: CDR1 SQVTM and CDR2 ANQGSEA. Here the CDR3 reads CSGGGGGLGTEAFF. The CDR3 nucleotides are TGCAGCGGGGGTGGGGGGGGATTGGGCACTGAAGCTTTCTTT.

This clonotype was observed a handful of times. The chain has TRBV20-1 and TRBJ2-1, with D possibly TRBD2 on 7 matching bases. Trimming stripped 2 bases from V and 8 bases from J, with 10 bases between. This CDR3 has 12 amino acids. Germline V gene sequence: CDR1 DFQATT, CDR2 SNEGSKA (reference sequence). CDR3 sequence reads: CSARRGGDEQFF. CDR3 sequence (DNA): TGCAGTGCTAGACGCGGGGGCGATGAGCAGTTCTTC.

The chain has TRBV2 and TRBJ2-7, with 8 bases matching TRBD2. This CDR3 has 14 amino acids. Germline V gene sequence: CDR1 SNHLY, CDR2 FYNNEI. J lost 4 bases, V lost 5 bases, and 7 bases had no gene match. CDR3 region: CASSRAGALYEQYF. CDR3 DNA: TGTGCCAGCAGTAGAGCGGGGGCATTGTACGAGCAGTACTTC.

The chain combines TRBV18 with TRBJ2-2; 13 bases map to TRBD2. The trim removed 3 bases at V and 0 bases at J, leaving 4 bases unmatched. The CDR3 runs to 18 residues. Germline-derived CDR1 and CDR2 are KGHSH and LQKENI. CDR3 sequence reads: CASSPTSGRTANTGELFF. In DNA, the CDR3 is TGTGCCAGCTCACCGACTAGCGGGAGGACCGCGAACACCGGGGAGCTGTTTTTT. Combining the CDR3 with reference TRBV18 and TRBJ2-2 gives the whole variable domain NAGVMQNPRHLVRRRGQEARLRCSPMKGHSHVYWYRQLPEEGLKFMVYLQKENIIDESGMPKERFSAEFPKEGPSILRIQQVVRGDSAAYFCASSPTSGRTANTGELFFGEGSRLTVL.

This chain uses TRBV7-9 with TRBJ2-6, with unresolved D. CDR3 length: 17 residues. The V and J ends lost 5 bases and 2 bases respectively, with 16 bases between them. Germline CDR1 and CDR2: SEHNR and FQNEAQ (reference sequence). CDR3 in DNA: TGTGCCAGCAGCACCTACCCCCTCAGGACTGGGGCCAACGTCCTGACTTTC. It specifies CASSTYPLRTGANVLTF. The full variable domain, in which reference TRBV7-9 and TRBJ2-6 provide the parts outside the CDR3, is DTGVSQNPRHKITKRGQNVTFRCDPISEHNRLYWYRQTLGQGPEFLTYFQNEAQLEKSRLLSDRFSAERPKGSFSTLEIQRTEQGDSAMYLCASSTYPLRTGANVLTFGAGSRLTVL.

This clonotype showed up just a few times. The V gene is TRBV7-9, the J gene TRBJ2-7; D is unresolved. Germline CDR1 reads SEHNR; CDR2 reads FQNEAQ (reference sequence). The length of the CDR3 is 16 residues. Trimming stripped 2 bases from V and 3 bases from J, with 17 bases between. CDR3 sequence: CASSLISVSSYYEQYF. CDR3 DNA: TGTGCCAGCAGCTTAATCAGTGTTTCTTCCTACTACGAGCAGTACTTC.

CDR3 in amino acids: CASSIGEAVLYNEQFF. DNA for the CDR3: TGTGCCAGTAGTATCGGAGAAGCGGTCCTTTACAATGAGCAGTTCTTC. The chain is built from TRBV19 and TRBJ2-1, with TRBD2 as a possible D gene (5 bases). The germline V and J ends were trimmed by 3 bases and 4 bases, with 16 bases remaining between them. The CDR3 is 16 amino acids. The germline CDR1 and CDR2 sequences are LNHDA and SQIVND (reference sequence).

The chain combines TRBV20-1 with TRBJ1-5, with TRBD1 as a possible D gene (5 bases). Per the germline V gene, CDR1 is DFQATT and CDR2 is SNEGSKA (reference sequence). Deletions cut 3 bases from V and 7 bases from J, with 16 bases between. The CDR3 sequence is 14 residues long. The CDR3 nucleotides are TGCAGTGCTAGTCCCCCGGGGCCTGGGCAGCCCCAGCATTTT. Its protein is CSASPPGPGQPQHF.

The J gene is TRBJ2-5, the V gene TRBV7-2; D remains ambiguous. V was pared by 4 bases and J by 5 bases, with 14 bases between. The CDR3 totals 14 residues. Looked up from germline, CDR1 is SGHTA and CDR2 is FQGNSA. CDR3: CASSSILIGETQYF. The CDR3 DNA reads as TGTGCCAGCAGCTCCATCCTGATCGGGGAGACCCAGTACTTC.

This clonotype was counted between two and nine times. V gene TRBV7-2 combines with J gene TRBJ2-5; D might be TRBD2 (5 bases). The CDR3 is 15 residues long. With 7 bases removed from V and 5 bases from J, the gap between germline ends came to 20 bases. CDR1 and CDR2 (germline): SGHTA, FQGNSA. The CDR3 nucleotides read TGTGCCAGCACCAGACTATCTTCGGAAGTCGAGACCCAGTACTTC. Amino acid sequence: CASTRLSSEVETQYF.

This clonotype was counted a few times. The rearrangement uses TRBV11-2 and TRBJ2-5, with D tentatively TRBD2 (5 bases). V was trimmed by 6 bases and J by 0 bases, leaving 14 bases between them. Looked up from germline, CDR1 is SGHAT and CDR2 is FQNNGV. The CDR3 is 15 residues long. CDR3 in amino acids: CASSRNSGYQETQYF. The CDR3 DNA follows: TGTGCCAGCAGTCGTAACAGCGGCTACCAAGAGACCCAGTACTTC.

This clonotype was picked up many times. The rearrangement joins TRBV29-1 to TRBJ2-3, with 10 bases identical to TRBD1. The trim removed 6 bases at V and 6 bases at J, leaving 15 bases unmatched. This CDR3 is built from 16 residues. The germline V gene has CDR1 SQVTM and CDR2 ANQGSEA. CDR3 sequence (DNA): TGCAGCGTCCTAGGTGGACAGGGGGTCTCGCAGGATACGCAGTATTTT. Translated: CSVLGGQGVSQDTQYF.

V is TRBV25-1 and J is TRBJ2-6, with D possibly called TRBD1 or TRBD2 (6 bases each). V lost 5 bases, J lost 2 bases, and 13 bases lay in between. CDR3 length: 16 amino acids. The V gene's germline CDR1 is MGHDK and CDR2 SYGVNS. CDR3 protein: CASSRGGLTGANVLTF. The DNA for the CDR3 is TGTGCCAGCAGTCGAGGGGGACTGACTGGGGCCAACGTCCTGACTTTC. The whole variable domain, remainder taken from reference TRBV25-1 and TRBJ2-6, is EADIYQTPRYLVIGTGKKITLECSQTMGHDKMYWYQQDPGMELHLIHYSYGVNSTEKGDLSSESTVSRIRTEHFPLTLESARPSHTSQYLCASSRGGLTGANVLTFGAGSRLTVL.